This TCR beta chain was sequenced in a study of tumor-infiltrating lymphocytes in primary liver carcinoma. At the level of the study: Tumor staging was T1-T3 N0M0; sizes spanned about 4 to 11 cm across. Study-wide findings and caveats: Tumors had a top-250-clone fraction that was significantly higher than blood (p = 0.039).

This clonotype was recorded only once. Its antigen is still unknown. This may stem from a read error, because a much larger clone lies one nucleotide away. The roughly 18-32 mg bulk tissue piece was not sorted before simultaneous RNA and DNA extraction. Every patient had chronic HBV infection and was treatment-naive. The length of the CDR3 is 19 residues. The germline CDR1 and CDR2 sequences are SGHRS and YFSETQ. With a constant-region primer, TCR beta cDNA was made from approximately 500 ng of total RNA. Researchers made the TCR beta libraries by running three nested multiplex PCR rounds with slightly modified ARM-PCR. Running 10 cycles apiece, the first two PCR rounds relied on TRBV1-TRBV30 forward primers together with a C-beta reverse primer. TCRdb fed the multiplex PCR reads into MiXCR, producing one record per CDR3 protein. Here the sample spans about 96,000 distinct CDR3 sequences, 68% being singletons.

The chain uses TRBV5-1 and TRBJ2-7; TRBD1 agrees at 10 bases. The specimen was tumor-adjacent normal liver tissue. The sequence came from a man in his forties or fifties with primary liver carcinoma and hepatitis B virus infection. The CDR3: CASSFTGTGAGGSPYEEYF. In DNA, the CDR3 is TGCGCCAGCAGCTTCACCGGGACAGGGGCTGGCGGGAGCCCCTACGAGGAGTACTTC.